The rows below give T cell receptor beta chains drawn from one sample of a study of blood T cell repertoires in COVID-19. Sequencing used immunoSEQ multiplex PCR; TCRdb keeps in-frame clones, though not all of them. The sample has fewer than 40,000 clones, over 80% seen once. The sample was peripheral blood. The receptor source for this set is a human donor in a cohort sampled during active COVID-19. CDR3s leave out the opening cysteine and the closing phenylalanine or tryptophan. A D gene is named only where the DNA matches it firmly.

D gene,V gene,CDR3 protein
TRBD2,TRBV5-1,ASGTSGGTQETQY
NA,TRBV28,VSGGTEYYEQY
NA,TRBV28,ASSAGSVGGYAQY
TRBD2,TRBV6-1,ASSEVGLEETQY
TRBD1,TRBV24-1,ATSDTGTGDNEQF
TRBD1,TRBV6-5,ASSRVTQGARYT
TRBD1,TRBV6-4,ASSPEQGRGYGYT
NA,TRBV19,ACNRANEKLF
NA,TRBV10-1,ASSESKGPGPYEQY
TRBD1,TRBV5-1,ASKQGTGVDTEAF
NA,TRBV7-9,ASSLPVVAF
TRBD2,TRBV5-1,ASSWGLAGRQF
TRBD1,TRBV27,ASSRGTGFNTGELF
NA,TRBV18,ASSPPGAHNSPLH
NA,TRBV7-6,ASSLGVRPREHTQY
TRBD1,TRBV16,ASSQSLTGVVGYT
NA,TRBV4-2,ASSQKGQLGGEAF
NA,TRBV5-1,ASSPPQGGGGETQY